This section outlines one T cell receptor beta chain sequence together with its context. Its antigen is undetermined. The data were obtained in a study of T cell repertoires in cytomegalovirus infection. Study at large: Researchers turned to recently identified HLA-C-restricted CMV epitopes as well as well-studied HLA-B-restricted ones. It was the public TCR beta signatures that indicated both CMV infection and matching HLA type.

Study-level points and caveats: Public TCR beta family frequency separated CMV-and-HLA carriers, including in an independent cohort. CMV-specific HLA-C-restricted TCR beta clonotypes dominated the ex vivo response.

The CDR3 runs 15 residues. V gave up 10 bases and J gave up 2 bases; unmatched junction bases: 10. The germline V gene encodes CDR1 MGHRA and CDR2 YSYEKL. A single record per CDR3 protein comes from TCRdb applying MiXCR to the reads. The data show 250,000 to 300,000 distinct CDR3 sequences, approximately 22% seen once. The chain joins TRBV4-1 to TRBJ2-7, with 11 nucleotides matching TRBD2. The specimen comprised cultured PBMCs, sampled from culture after CMV antigen stimulation. This TCR was sampled from a human donor in good health (CMV status not recorded). Some clones in this sample may be carry-over from other donors' samples. CDR3 amino acids: CATTVTSGSTYEQYF. The CDR3 nucleotides read TGCGCCACCACGGTAACTAGCGGGAGCACCTACGAGCAGTACTTC.